Detailed here is one T cell receptor beta chain. It has no known antigen specificity. Nothing much larger sits one base from this clone, and base qualities are not available. The sample belongs to a study of blood T cell repertoires in COVID-19 (dated by TCRdb to 2019 to 2021). About the study as a whole: Samples covering the acute and convalescent phases of COVID-19 were provided by collaborators in the United States, Italy and Spain. The material from the prospective study consisted of cDNA or gDNA derived from T cells, B-cell-depleted T cells, or PBMCs. Subjects who had been exposed to COVID-19, were actively infected with it, or had recovered from it provided the deeply sampled blood TCRbeta repertoires that made up the dataset. The repertoires were made available in a free public database intended to serve as a resource for research on the immune response to SARS-CoV-2. Samples were obtained from the ongoing ImmuneRACE study (first 160 participants) and from about 1,300 subjects provided by 6 global collaborators. A de-identified subject ID, COVID-19 status, age in years and sex were almost always included in the sample metadata. Where HLA class I and class II types were available, the types were taken from metadata supplied by the sample provider, not from assay-based typing.

The collaborating institutions used their own protocols to collect whole blood in K2EDTA tubes. For TCRbeta analysis, collaborators shipped samples as frozen whole blood, isolated PBMCs, or DNA extracted from either of those sample types. As encoded in the germline V gene, CDR1 is MNHEY while CDR2 is SVGAGI. Between the V and J ends, shortened by 5 bases and 5 bases respectively, the junction contains 15 bases. From its cysteine to its phenylalanine, the CDR3 spans 14 amino acids. Only CDR3 DNA is held: 42 bases, read in frame from base 1. TCRbeta CDR3 regions were amplified from genomic DNA by means of the immunoSEQ Assay, a bias-controlled multiplex PCR. In the authors' own workflow: Within the assay, amplification of reference gene primers was used to estimate how many nucleated cells each sample contained. To quantify the absolute abundance of each unique TCRbeta CDR3 rearrangement, sequence reads were collapsed and filtered. For each sample, productive Simpson clonality was calculated as the square root of Simpson's diversity index across productive rearrangements. The table was pulled from immuneACCESS by TCRdb, which kept in-frame rearrangements only. Such tables lose some clones; where checked, under half of the loss comes from unresolved V genes, and the rest has no known cause. The V and J calls and the clone size are those of that table, but D and trimming were determined from the DNA. This sample has about 240,000 clones in its table, and roughly 82% of those were observed once. The ten most abundant clones make up about 4.8% of the sample.

General findings and caveats noted by the study authors: The quantity of clinical and demographic metadata differed by source and by participant and was supplied without curation.

The sequence was collected from a woman in her sixties or seventies with acute or convalescent COVID-19. The chain is made from TRBV6-5 and TRBJ2-5; the D gene is perhaps TRBD1, from 6 matching bases. Sequences were obtained from peripheral blood. The sequenced DNA is TGTGCCAGCAGTACAGGGAGCCCTGGGGAGACCCAGTACTTC. Translated, it gives CASSTGSPGETQYF.